This is a list of T cell receptor beta chains from one sample in a study of blood T cell repertoires in COVID-19. TCRdb's copy holds only in-frame clones and misses some; the assay was immunoSEQ multiplex PCR. This table has 250,000 to 300,000 clones, around 86% appearing once. The sequencing input was peripheral blood. All receptors derive from a woman in her thirties or forties who had recovered from COVID-19. Each CDR3 is given with its conserved first and last residue. Each record gives: D gene, clone size, J gene, V gene, CDR3 length, CDR3 DNA, CDR3 protein. A D gene is named only where the DNA matches it firmly. Clone size is shown for a subset of rows, as once, few, many or a class of expanded clone.

D gene: -
clone size: once
J gene: TRBJ1-3
V gene: TRBV21-1
CDR3 length: 17
CDR3 DNA: TGTGCCAGCACCCCCTGGACAGCACAAAACTCTGGAAACACCATATATTTT
CDR3 protein: CASTPWTAQNSGNTIYF

D gene: -
clone size: -
J gene: TRBJ1-3
V gene: TRBV27
CDR3 length: 15
CDR3 DNA: TGTGCCAGCAGTTTATCGGGCAGCTCTGGAAACACCATATATTTT
CDR3 protein: CASSLSGSSGNTIYF

D gene: -
clone size: -
J gene: TRBJ2-3
V gene: TRBV5-1
CDR3 length: 15
CDR3 DNA: TGCGCCAGCAGCTTGGCCGTAAGTCCGCGGGATACGCAGTATTTT
CDR3 protein: CASSLAVSPRDTQYF

D gene: -
clone size: -
J gene: TRBJ1-2
V gene: TRBV5-6
CDR3 length: 12
CDR3 DNA: TGTGCCAGCAGCTGGGAGGCTGGTGGCTACACCTTC
CDR3 protein: CASSWEAGGYTF

D gene: TRBD2
clone size: -
J gene: TRBJ2-3
V gene: TRBV3-1/TRBV3-2
CDR3 length: 15
CDR3 DNA: TGTGCCAGCAGCCCCGGGACTAGCGGTACAGATACGCAGTATTTT
CDR3 protein: CASSPGTSGTDTQYF

D gene: TRBD1
clone size: -
J gene: TRBJ1-5
V gene: TRBV28
CDR3 length: 14
CDR3 DNA: TGTGCCAGCATTCCGGGACAGCGCAATCAGCCCCAGCATTTT
CDR3 protein: CASIPGQRNQPQHF

D gene: -
clone size: -
J gene: TRBJ2-2
V gene: TRBV9
CDR3 length: 16
CDR3 DNA: TGTGCCAGCAGCGTAGTAGCTAGCGCGAACACCGGGGAGCTGTTTTTT
CDR3 protein: CASSVVASANTGELFF

D gene: TRBD2
clone size: -
J gene: TRBJ2-1
V gene: TRBV7-2
CDR3 length: 17
CDR3 DNA: TGTGCCAGCAGCTTATCAATTCCTAGCGGGAGGAGCGATGAGCAGTTCTTC
CDR3 protein: CASSLSIPSGRSDEQFF

D gene: TRBD1
clone size: -
J gene: TRBJ1-5
V gene: TRBV6-5
CDR3 length: 14
CDR3 DNA: TGTGCCAGCAGTCGACAGGGTGGCAATCAGCCCCAGCATTTT
CDR3 protein: CASSRQGGNQPQHF

D gene: -
clone size: once
J gene: TRBJ2-2
V gene: TRBV30
CDR3 length: 11
CDR3 DNA: TGTGCCTGGACGGGGGCCGGGGAGCTGTTTTTT
CDR3 protein: CAWTGAGELFF

D gene: -
clone size: -
J gene: TRBJ2-1
V gene: TRBV6-6
CDR3 length: 14
CDR3 DNA: TGTGCCAGCAGACTAGCTTATACCGAAAATGAGCAGTTCTTC
CDR3 protein: CASRLAYTENEQFF

D gene: -
clone size: -
J gene: TRBJ2-1
V gene: TRBV13
CDR3 length: 14
CDR3 DNA: TGTGCCAGCAGCTTATTTCAGGGGTACAATGAGCAGTTCTTC
CDR3 protein: CASSLFQGYNEQFF

D gene: -
clone size: -
J gene: TRBJ1-1
V gene: TRBV27
CDR3 length: 14
CDR3 DNA: TGTGCCAGCAGTCCGCCCGGGGGGAGGACTGAAGCTTTCTTT
CDR3 protein: CASSPPGGRTEAFF

D gene: TRBD1
clone size: -
J gene: TRBJ1-2
V gene: TRBV6-5
CDR3 length: 13
CDR3 DNA: TGTGCCAGCAGCCTTCCGGGACAGTCGGGCTACACCTTC
CDR3 protein: CASSLPGQSGYTF

D gene: TRBD1
clone size: few
J gene: TRBJ2-5
V gene: TRBV18
CDR3 length: 14
CDR3 DNA: TGTGCCAGCTCACCCGGACAGGCCCAAGAGACCCAGTACTTC
CDR3 protein: CASSPGQAQETQYF

D gene: TRBD2
clone size: -
J gene: TRBJ2-1
V gene: TRBV18
CDR3 length: 14
CDR3 DNA: TGTGCCAGCTCACTGACTAGCGGGAGAAATGAGCAGTTCTTC
CDR3 protein: CASSLTSGRNEQFF

D gene: -
clone size: -
J gene: TRBJ1-1
V gene: TRBV6-1
CDR3 length: 13
CDR3 DNA: TGTGCCAGCAGTGAACGGGGAGGGTCTGAAGCTTTCTTT
CDR3 protein: CASSERGGSEAFF

D gene: -
clone size: -
J gene: TRBJ1-4
V gene: TRBV30
CDR3 length: 15
CDR3 DNA: TGTGCCTGGAGTCCCCCAGGGTCCCTTGATGAAAAACTGTTTTTT
CDR3 protein: CAWSPPGSLDEKLFF

D gene: -
clone size: -
J gene: TRBJ1-3
V gene: TRBV30
CDR3 length: 13
CDR3 DNA: TGTGCCTGGAGTGGACTCTCTGGAAACACCATATATTTT
CDR3 protein: CAWSGLSGNTIYF

D gene: -
clone size: -
J gene: TRBJ2-1
V gene: TRBV2
CDR3 length: 12
CDR3 DNA: TGTGCCAGCAAGAGCTCCTACAATGAGCAGTTCTTC
CDR3 protein: CASKSSYNEQFF

D gene: -
clone size: -
J gene: TRBJ2-1
V gene: TRBV2
CDR3 length: 14
CDR3 DNA: TGTGCCAGCAGTCGAAACACCCCAGGCCAAGAGCAGTTCTTC
CDR3 protein: CASSRNTPGQEQFF

D gene: TRBD2
clone size: -
J gene: TRBJ2-1
V gene: TRBV7-3
CDR3 length: 15
CDR3 DNA: TGTGCCAGCAGCCTTAGCGGGAGCACCTACAATGAGCAGTTCTTC
CDR3 protein: CASSLSGSTYNEQFF

D gene: -
clone size: many
J gene: TRBJ2-2
V gene: TRBV7-8
CDR3 length: 14
CDR3 DNA: TGTGCCAGCAGTCGCGAGTCTTCCACCGGGGAGCTGTTTTTT
CDR3 protein: CASSRESSTGELFF

D gene: -
clone size: -
J gene: TRBJ2-3
V gene: TRBV28
CDR3 length: 11
CDR3 DNA: TGTGCCAGCAGCAGGGCAGATACGCAGTATTTT
CDR3 protein: CASSRADTQYF

D gene: TRBD1
clone size: -
J gene: TRBJ1-1
V gene: TRBV6-6
CDR3 length: 14
CDR3 DNA: TGTGCCAGCACCTCAGGGGGATCGCACACTGAAGCTTTCTTT
CDR3 protein: CASTSGGSHTEAFF

D gene: -
clone size: -
J gene: TRBJ1-1
V gene: TRBV23-1
CDR3 length: 15
CDR3 DNA: TGCGCCAGCAGTCAATCGAAAAGGGGTGGTACTGAAGCTTTCTTT
CDR3 protein: CASSQSKRGGTEAFF

D gene: -
clone size: -
J gene: TRBJ2-1
V gene: TRBV29-1
CDR3 length: 14
CDR3 DNA: TGCAGCGTTCGCCTGCCGGGAGAAACCGGTGAGCAGTTCTTC
CDR3 protein: CSVRLPGETGEQFF